Presented here are 21 T cell receptor beta chains from one specimen sequenced in a study of T cells expressing NK-cell markers. With the 5' RACE reads reprocessed, TCRdb shows one record per CDR3 protein and no DNA. This sample contains some 390,000 distinct CDR3 sequences. The specimen sequenced was blood T cells: a sorted CD56 or NKG2C T cell subset, CD4+ or CD8+ T cells, or bulk PBMC T cells (not recorded which). These receptors all stem from a woman aged 50 to 60 in good health.

The chain recombines TRBV6-2 or TRBV6-3 with TRBJ2-1. CDR3 size: 13 residues. Germline V CDR1 and CDR2: MNHEY, SVGEGT. The CDR3 loop reads CASTHGLVNEQFF.

The V and J genes are TRBV20-1 and TRBJ2-1. CDR1 is DFQATT and CDR2 is SNEGSKA in the germline V gene (reference sequence). This CDR3 is 15 amino acids long. CDR3 residues: CSAALMASSYNEQFF.

The V gene is TRBV5-1, the J gene TRBJ1-2; TCRdb's D gene call, TRBD1, goes unchecked for lack of DNA. The germline V gene has CDR1 SGHRS and CDR2 YFSETQ. The CDR3 runs to 15 residues. The CDR3 protein is CASSSAGQGASGYTF. The complete variable domain, with remaining parts taken from reference TRBV5-1 and TRBJ1-2, reads KAGVTQTPRYLIKTRGQQVTLSCSPISGHRSVSWYQQTPGQGLQFLFEYFSETQRNKGNFPGRFSGRQFSNSRSEMNVSTLELGDSALYLCASSSAGQGASGYTFGSGTRLTVV.

V gene TRBV11-3 combines with J gene TRBJ2-1; TCRdb gives TRBD2 as the D gene, but with no DNA this cannot be confirmed. The CDR3 totals 16 residues. Germline CDR1 reads SGHNT; CDR2 reads YENEEA. CDR3 residues: CASSTLSGLLHNEQFF.

The J gene is TRBJ2-7, the V gene TRBV5-1. Germline V CDR1 and CDR2: SGHRS, YFSETQ. CDR3 length equals 14 residues. The CDR3 region is CASFQTYGSYEQYF. The full variable domain, rest sourced from reference TRBV5-1 and TRBJ2-7, is KAGVTQTPRYLIKTRGQQVTLSCSPISGHRSVSWYQQTPGQGLQFLFEYFSETQRNKGNFPGRFSGRQFSNSRSEMNVSTLELGDSALYLCASFQTYGSYEQYFGPGTRLTVT.

The CDR3 region is CASGYTYEQYF. This sequence joins TRBV12-5 and TRBJ2-7. This CDR3 region has 11 residues. Germline-derived CDR1 and CDR2 are LGHNT and FRNRAP.

The rearrangement links TRBV24-1 to TRBJ1-1; TCRdb gives TRBD1 as the D gene, but with no DNA this cannot be confirmed. This CDR3 comprises 12 residues. CDR1 and CDR2 (germline): KGHDR, SFDVKD. The CDR3 is CANWTGNTEAFF.

This chain uses TRBV24-1 with TRBJ2-1; absent DNA, TCRdb's TRBD1 call cannot be checked. This CDR3 region has 17 residues. CDR1 is KGHDR and CDR2 is SFDVKD in the germline V gene. This CDR3 is CATSDAPGSGVYNEQFF.

J is TRBJ2-7 and V is TRBV7-3. Germline-derived CDR1 and CDR2 are SGHTA and FQGTGA. The CDR3 spans 14 residues. The CDR3 region is CASSLRGTSYEQYF.

V is TRBV27 and J is TRBJ1-2; lacking DNA, the TRBD1 call made by TCRdb goes unchecked. The CDR3 sequence is 15 residues long. The germline CDR1 and CDR2 sequences are MNHEY and SMNVEV (reference sequence). CDR3: CASSIDPTGGGGYTF.

V is TRBV9 and J is TRBJ2-3; TCRdb names TRBD2, which stays unverified in the absence of DNA. The germline V gene encodes CDR1 SGDLS and CDR2 YYNGEE. The CDR3 spans 16 residues. CDR3 residues: CASSAGLSGGTDTQYF.

This chain joins TRBV10-3 and TRBJ2-1; TCRdb outputs TRBD1, but without DNA this stays unchecked. This CDR3 is built from 13 residues. Per the germline V gene, CDR1 is ENHRY and CDR2 is SYGVKD. The CDR3 here is CATRRISYNEQFF.

V and J are TRBV29-1 and TRBJ2-2; the D gene TCRdb calls, TRBD2, cannot be checked with no DNA. CDR1 is SQVTM, CDR2 ANQGSEA, per germline. This CDR3 comprises 14 residues. The CDR3 protein is CSVARGGNTGELFF.

The V and J genes are TRBV4-1 and TRBJ2-5; TCRdb gives TRBD2 as the D gene, but with no DNA this cannot be confirmed. This CDR3 region has 17 residues. CDR1 and CDR2 (germline): MGHRA, YSYEKL. CDR3: CASSPHTSSGILETQYF.

The rearrangement links TRBV3-1 to TRBJ2-3; TCRdb picks TRBD2, but there is no DNA to check that call. CDR3 size: 17 residues. Germline CDR1 and CDR2: LGHDT and YNNKEL (reference sequence). The CDR3 loop reads CASSQGQTSGIGDTQYF.

The chain combines TRBV14 with TRBJ1-1. The CDR3 spans 13 residues. The germline V gene encodes CDR1 SGHDN and CDR2 FVKESK. Here the CDR3 reads CASSQIRAWVAFF.

The chain recombines TRBV12-3 or TRBV12-4 with TRBJ1-1. The CDR3 length is 13 residues. The CDR3: CASSLLEGSEAFF.

J is TRBJ1-1 and V is TRBV29-1; the TCRdb call, TRBD1, lacks DNA for checking. CDR1 is SQVTM and CDR2 is ANQGSEA in the germline V gene. CDR3 length equals 11 residues. CDR3 sequence: CSVLQGVVAFF.

The V call is TRBV4-1, the J call TRBJ1-2. Germline CDR1 and CDR2: MGHRA and YSYEKL. The CDR3 is 15 amino acids. CDR3 amino acids: CASSQVSQANYGYTF.

This chain uses TRBV27 with TRBJ1-1; TCRdb picks TRBD1, but there is no DNA to check that call. The CDR3 consists of 14 residues. The germline V gene encodes CDR1 MNHEY and CDR2 SMNVEV (reference sequence). Here the CDR3 reads CASSLVPANTEAFF.

V usage is TRBV21-1 and J usage is TRBJ2-3; absent DNA, TCRdb's TRBD1 call cannot be checked. TRBV21-1 is recorded as a pseudogene. The CDR3 sequence is 16 residues long. The CDR3 is CASSKAVPGAPDTQYF.